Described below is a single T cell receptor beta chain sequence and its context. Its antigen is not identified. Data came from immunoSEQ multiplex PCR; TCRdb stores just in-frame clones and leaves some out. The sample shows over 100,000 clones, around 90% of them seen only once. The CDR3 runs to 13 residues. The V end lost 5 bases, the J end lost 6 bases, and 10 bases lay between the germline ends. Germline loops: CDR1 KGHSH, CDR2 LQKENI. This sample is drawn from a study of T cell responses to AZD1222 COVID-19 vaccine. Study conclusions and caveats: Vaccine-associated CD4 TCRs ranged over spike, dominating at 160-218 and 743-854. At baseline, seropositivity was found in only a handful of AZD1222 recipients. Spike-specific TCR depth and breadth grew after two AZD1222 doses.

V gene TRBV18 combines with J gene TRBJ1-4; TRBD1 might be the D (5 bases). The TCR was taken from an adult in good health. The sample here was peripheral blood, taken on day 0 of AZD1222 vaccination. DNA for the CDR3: TGTGCCAGCTCAGGACAAGGCGATGAAAAACTGTTTTTT. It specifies CASSGQGDEKLFF.